The 22 T cell receptor beta chains listed next were all sequenced from one sample in a study of beta chain features in type 1 diabetes. Study-wide points: In every one of the four CD4+ subsets, TCRB CDR3s were moderately but significantly shorter in Type 1 diabetes patients.

Their target antigens are unknown. Expressed TCRB transcripts were sequenced because the entire RNA isolate underwent reverse transcription. Using immunoSEQ multiplex PCR, the repertoire was profiled, and TCRdb retains in-frame clones only, with some absent. This table holds approximately 52,000 clones, under 75% found once. Sequenced material: stem cell memory CD4+ T cells from blood. Source of these receptors: a woman in her thirties with type 1 diabetes.

This clone has a handful of counts. The chain couples TRBV28 to TRBJ2-1; 13 bases agree with TRBD2. This CDR3 comprises 12 residues. After removal of 7 bases from V and 10 bases from J, the junction contained 1 base not matched to a gene. Germline V gene data show CDR1 as MDHEN and CDR2 as SYDVKM. CDR3 protein: CASTGLAGEQFF. The CDR3 DNA follows: TGTGCCAGCACGGGACTAGCGGGGGAGCAGTTCTTC.

V gene TRBV4-1 combines with J gene TRBJ2-1; 12 nucleotides match TRBD1. Germline V gene lookup returns CDR1 MGHRA and CDR2 YSYEKL. The CDR3 runs to 15 residues. V lost 2 bases, J lost 8 bases, and 4 bases stayed unmatched. The CDR3 protein is CASSQPGQGADEQFF. The CDR3 bases are TGCGCCAGCAGCCAACCGGGACAGGGGGCAGATGAGCAGTTCTTC.

The rearrangement joins TRBV4-2 to TRBJ2-7; D possibly corresponds to TRBD2 (6 bases). This CDR3 is 14 amino acids long. The V gene's germline CDR1 is LGHNA and CDR2 YNFKEQ. Trimming shortened V by 0 bases and J by 3 bases, and 9 bases separated the two germline ends. The CDR3 here is CASSQEGGFYEQYF. CDR3 sequence (DNA): TGTGCCAGCAGCCAAGAGGGGGGATTCTACGAGCAGTACTTC.

The V and J genes are TRBV5-1 and TRBJ2-3; D might be TRBD2 (6 bases). Germline V lookup: CDR1 SGHRS, CDR2 YFSETQ. V was shortened by 5 bases and J by 0 bases, with 10 bases between the two germline ends. This CDR3 is 14 amino acids long. The DNA for the CDR3 is TGCGCCAGCAGACTCGGGAGTAGCACAGATACGCAGTATTTT. Its protein is CASRLGSSTDTQYF.

V usage is TRBV19 and J usage is TRBJ2-1; 12 bases line up with TRBD1. The V segment lost 6 bases and the J segment 6 bases; nucleotides outside the gene matches: 3. Germline loops: CDR1 LNHDA, CDR2 SQIVND (reference sequence). CDR3 length: 14 residues. The CDR3: CASSGTGGPNEQFF. CDR3 coding DNA: TGTGCCAGTAGCGGGACAGGGGGCCCCAATGAGCAGTTCTTC.

This clone occurred a few times. The junction differs from germline at one of its ends, possibly a read error. The chain links TRBV7-7 to TRBJ2-1, with D possibly matching TRBD2 (5 bases). The CDR3 length is 13 residues. Germline CDR1 is SSHAT and CDR2 is FNYEAQ (reference sequence). CDR3 sequence reads: CASSLALMREQFF. CDR3 sequence (DNA): TGTGCTAGCAGCTTAGCGTTGATGCGTGAGCAGTTCTTC.

This clone was observed a few times. V gene TRBV29-1 combines with J gene TRBJ1-1; unclear D gene. The CDR3 covers 13 residues. The V end lost 2 bases, the J end lost 0 bases, and 7 bases lay between the germline ends. Per germline, CDR1 SQVTM and CDR2 ANQGSEA. The CDR3: CSVEYTLNTEAFF. The DNA for the CDR3 is TGCAGCGTTGAATACACGCTGAACACTGAAGCTTTCTTT.

This clone was detected a few times. The chain links TRBV5-1 to TRBJ2-1; a weak D match, TRBD2 (6 bases). Trimming pared 4 bases from V and 4 bases from J, leaving 15 bases between. Germline V gene data show CDR1 as SGHRS and CDR2 as YFSETQ. The CDR3 extends over 15 amino acids. The CDR3 sequence: CASSRTPEGYNEQFF. DNA for the CDR3: TGCGCCAGCAGCAGAACGCCGGAGGGTTACAATGAGCAGTTCTTC. The complete variable domain, with remaining parts taken from reference TRBV5-1 and TRBJ2-1, reads KAGVTQTPRYLIKTRGQQVTLSCSPISGHRSVSWYQQTPGQGLQFLFEYFSETQRNKGNFPGRFSGRQFSNSRSEMNVSTLELGDSALYLCASSRTPEGYNEQFFGPGTRLTVL.

The chain links TRBV2 to TRBJ2-5; D is perhaps TRBD2 (5 bases). The V gene lost 3 bases and the J gene lost 11 bases, with 13 bases spanning the gap. Germline-derived CDR1 and CDR2 are SNHLY and FYNNEI. The CDR3 covers 12 residues. The CDR3 DNA reads TGTGCCAGCAGTGAGGCCGGCTGGGAGCAGTACTTC. It specifies CASSEAGWEQYF.

The chain uses TRBV2 and TRBJ2-7; 10 bases match TRBD1. Germline CDR1 reads SNHLY; CDR2 reads FYNNEI. V gave up 3 bases and J gave up 6 bases; unmatched junction bases: 5. The CDR3 extends over 14 amino acids. The CDR3 nucleotides read TGTGCCAGCAGTGAGGGACAGGGGTGGTCCGAGCAGTACTTC. Its translation: CASSEGQGWSEQYF.

The V call is TRBV5-1, the J call TRBJ2-7; TRBD2 matches 12 bases. The CDR3 consists of 16 residues. Trimming removed 4 bases from V and 4 bases from J; junction bases left unmatched: 9. The germline V gene has CDR1 SGHRS and CDR2 YFSETQ. The CDR3: CASSKTSGSQVYEQYF. Written as DNA, the CDR3 is TGCGCCAGCAGCAAGACTAGCGGGAGTCAGGTGTACGAGCAGTACTTC.

J is TRBJ1-1 and V is TRBV30; D remains ambiguous. Trimming took off 4 bases at V and 0 bases at J, with 9 bases between the two ends. Germline V gene lookup returns CDR1 GTSNPN and CDR2 SVGIG (reference sequence). CDR3 length: 13 residues. This CDR3 reads CAWNPQVNTEAFF. The CDR3 bases are TGTGCCTGGAACCCCCAGGTGAACACTGAAGCTTTCTTT.

The rearrangement uses TRBV7-9 and TRBJ2-1; 9 nucleotides line up with TRBD2. This CDR3 spans 14 amino acids. Unmatched junction bases numbered 8, after V lost 6 bases and J lost 8 bases. Germline lookup yields CDR1 SEHNR and CDR2 FQNEAQ (reference sequence). The CDR3 DNA reads as TGTGCCAGCAGTCGATCGGGGACTAGCCATGAGCAGTTCTTC. Residues: CASSRSGTSHEQFF.

This clone was seen only a few times. This chain links TRBV7-8 with TRBJ1-1; D not certain. Germline loops: CDR1 SGHVS, CDR2 FQNEAQ. The CDR3 consists of 14 residues. Trimming cost V 0 bases and J 0 bases, with 5 bases left between them. This chain's CDR3 is CASSLAGLNTEAFF. In nucleotides, the CDR3 is TGTGCCAGCAGCTTAGCTGGCCTGAACACTGAAGCTTTCTTT.

This chain connects TRBV9 to TRBJ2-3; 7 positions agree with TRBD1. The CDR3 has 13 residues. V lost 3 bases to trimming and J lost 7 bases; unmatched junction nucleotides: 5. Germline CDR1 is SGDLS and CDR2 is YYNGEE. The CDR3 DNA follows: TGTGCCAGCAGCGATACAGGGGCTAATACGCAGTATTTT. It codes for CASSDTGANTQYF.

About this clone itself: One end of the junction varies from germline; a read error may be responsible. The V gene is TRBV7-7, the J gene TRBJ2-2; 14 nucleotides align to TRBD2. The CDR3 extends over 15 amino acids. In germline, CDR1 is SSHAT, CDR2 FNYEAQ (reference sequence). The CDR3 reads CASSGLAGGTGELFF. CDR3 nucleotide sequence: TGTGCTAGCAGCGGACTAGCGGGGGGCACCGGGGAGCTGTTTTTT. Combining the CDR3 with reference TRBV7-7 and TRBJ2-2 gives the whole variable domain GAGVSQSPRYKVTKRGQDVTLRCDPISSHATLYWYQQALGQGPEFLTYFNYEAQPDKSGLPSDRFSAERPEGSISTLTIQRTEQRDSAMYRCASSGLAGGTGELFFGEGSRLTVL.

This rearrangement joins TRBV19 to TRBJ2-1; TRBD2 matches at 13 bases. J lost 3 bases, V lost 10 bases, and 6 bases had no gene match. Germline CDR1 and CDR2: LNHDA and SQIVND (reference sequence). The CDR3 is 15 residues long. The CDR3 sequence is CATTRTSGSYNEQFF. CDR3 bases: TGTGCCACCACTCGGACTAGCGGGAGCTACAATGAGCAGTTCTTC.

This clone has a handful of counts. At one of its ends the junction is not consistent with the germline gene, which may arise from a read error. The rearrangement uses TRBV29-1 and TRBJ1-1, with a weak D call TRBD1 (6 bases). Germline-derived CDR1 and CDR2 are SQVTM and ANQGSEA. This CDR3 is 12 amino acids long. The CDR3 sequence: CSVEARGALAFF. The CDR3 region has the DNA TGCAGCGTCGAAGCCCGGGGGGCGCTGGCTTTCTTT.

This clone was picked up one time. The V and J genes are TRBV5-1 and TRBJ2-7, with D perhaps matching TRBD1 (6 bases). CDR3 length equals 14 residues. Trimming removed 0 bases from V and 2 bases from J, with 9 bases in between. CDR1 and CDR2 from the germline V gene are SGHRS and YFSETQ. CDR3 amino acids: CASSLDRATYEQYF. CDR3 bases: TGCGCCAGCAGCTTGGACAGGGCAACCTACGAGCAGTACTTC.

The gene calls are TRBV6-1 and TRBJ2-5; 8 bases line up with TRBD1. Germline trimming cut 6 bases from V and 1 base from J; bases unmatched to any gene: 7. The CDR3 totals 15 residues. Looked up from germline, CDR1 is MNHNS and CDR2 is SASEGT. The CDR3 nucleotides read TGTGCCAGCAGGCGTCGACAGGGGCCCCAAGAGACCCAGTACTTC. Its protein product is CASRRRQGPQETQYF.

The rearrangement uses TRBV5-4 and TRBJ1-4, with D perhaps TRBD1 (5 bases). Germline V CDR1 and CDR2: SGHNT, YYREEE (reference sequence). The V gene lost 0 bases and the J gene lost 12 bases, with 12 bases spanning the gap. The CDR3 contains 13 residues. This CDR3 is CASSLEGPRELFF. CDR3 coding DNA: TGTGCCAGCAGCTTGGAGGGGCCTAGGGAACTGTTTTTT.

This rearrangement joins TRBV5-8 to TRBJ2-5, with 9 bases fitting TRBD2. The CDR3 spans 17 residues. Trimming removed 0 bases from V and 2 bases from J; junction bases left unmatched: 8. CDR1 and CDR2 (germline): SGHTS, YDEGEE. The CDR3 loop reads CASSLGVSGRTQETQYF. Written as DNA, the CDR3 is TGTGCCAGCAGCTTGGGTGTTAGCGGGAGAACTCAAGAGACCCAGTACTTC. Drawing the rest from reference TRBV5-8 and TRBJ2-5, the complete variable domain is EAGVTQSPTHLIKTRGQQATLRCSPISGHTSVYWYQQALGLGLQFLLWYDEGEERNRGNFPPRFSGRQFPNYSSELNVNALELEDSALYLCASSLGVSGRTQETQYFGPGTRLLVL.